A single sample is the source of the 11 T cell receptor beta chains below, sequenced in a study of regulatory T cells in long-lasting Graves disease (TCRdb year 2021). The time point label, as the study defines it: persistent/refractory GD, antithyroid drugs over 5 years with positive TRAb. For both TCR sequencing and RNA sequencing, RNA was extracted from PBMCs using TRIzol. The library was made by multiplex PCR. TCRdb lists the instrument as Illumina HiSeq 4000. To build TCR beta libraries, CDR3 regions were amplified by Arm-PCR using iRepertoire HTBI primers. In TCRdb, the public reads were trimmed at Q25 with fastp and aligned with MiXCR, with productive beta chains retained. Every distinct CDR3 protein forms one entry, paired with its most common genes and DNA. The sample table contains a few hundred thousand distinct CDR3 sequences; only one count was recorded for approximately 23% of them. About an eighth of the sample is taken by the ten largest.

Here the sequenced sample was peripheral blood mononuclear cells (PBMCs), taken when the disease was refractory, from a patient treated with antithyroid drugs. The source is a female donor with Graves disease.

This clonotype has only a few counts. Here the CDR3 reads CSATKRRQAGRWSNQPQHF. As DNA, the CDR3 is TGCAGTGCTACGAAAAGAAGACAGGCGGGAAGGTGGAGCAATCAGCCCCAGCATTTT. V and J are TRBV20-1 and TRBJ1-5; the D gene is possibly TRBD1 (6 bases). V dropped 4 bases and J dropped 1 base, with 26 bases sitting between them. The germline CDR1 and CDR2 sequences are DFQATT and SNEGSKA (reference sequence). The CDR3 sequence is 19 residues long.

J is TRBJ1-2 and V is TRBV28, with D perhaps matching TRBD1 (6 bases). The CDR3 length is 16 residues. Trimming pared 5 bases from V and 1 base from J, leaving 17 bases between. In germline, CDR1 is MDHEN, CDR2 SYDVKM. The CDR3 is CASSTTNRAYNYGYTF. The CDR3 DNA sequence: TGTGCCAGCAGTACCACAAACAGGGCCTATAACTATGGCTACACCTTC.

In its sample, this clonotype was seen many times. The chain links TRBV12-3 or TRBV12-4 to TRBJ1-1; the D is unclear. Trimming took 6 bases from V and 4 from J, leaving 18 bases between them. The CDR3 extends over 15 amino acids. The CDR3 nucleotides read TGTGCCAGCAGCCGAGTCGAGGGTGTCGGCACTGAAGCTTTCTTT. It specifies CASSRVEGVGTEAFF.

V is TRBV7-2 and J is TRBJ2-2; D possibly uses TRBD1 or TRBD2 (6 bases each). There are 15 residues in the CDR3. The V end lost 0 bases, the J end lost 7 bases, and 12 bases lay between the germline ends. Germline CDR1 and CDR2: SGHTA and FQGNSA. The CDR3 spells CASSLAPGASGELFF. CDR3 DNA sequence: TGTGCCAGCAGCTTAGCTCCGGGGGCGAGCGGGGAGCTGTTTTTT.

This clonotype was recorded at least ten times. This chain connects TRBV7-9 to TRBJ1-2; 12 nucleotides agree with TRBD1. Trimming at V came to 4 bases and at J to 8 bases, leaving 14 bases not matched to a gene. This CDR3 has 17 amino acids. Germline V lookup: CDR1 SEHNR, CDR2 FQNEAQ (reference sequence). As DNA, the CDR3 is TGTGCCAGCAGCTCAAATCCCGGGACAGGGGGCGCGGAAGGCTACACCTTC. Residues: CASSSNPGTGGAEGYTF.

Here the CDR3 reads CASSVGASGREDTQYF. The CDR3 DNA reads as TGTGCCAGCAGCGTAGGGGCTAGCGGGAGAGAAGATACGCAGTATTTT. This chain links TRBV9 with TRBJ2-3; TRBD2 matches at 10 bases. CDR3 length: 16 amino acids. V lost 0 bases to trimming and J lost 5 bases; unmatched junction nucleotides: 6. Looked up from germline, CDR1 is SGDLS and CDR2 is YYNGEE.

This clonotype was picked up many times. The chain recombines TRBV6-1 with TRBJ1-4; D possibly corresponds to TRBD1 (5 bases). This CDR3 has 15 amino acids. Deletions cut 5 bases from V and 0 bases from J, with 10 bases between. Germline CDR1 MNHNS, CDR2 SASEGT. The CDR3 DNA reads as TGTGCCAGCAGTCCCTACAGGACAACTAATGAAAAACTGTTTTTT. It translates to CASSPYRTTNEKLFF.

The chain is built from TRBV6-4 and TRBJ1-5, with no clear D. This CDR3 is 13 amino acids long. V was trimmed by 0 bases and J by 6 bases, leaving 6 bases between them. Germline CDR1 is MRHNA and CDR2 is SNTAGT. CDR3 coding DNA: TGTGCCAGCAGTGACTCGAATGGTCAGCCCCAGCATTTT. Translation gives CASSDSNGQPQHF.

This clonotype was counted ten times or more. The chain carries TRBV2 and TRBJ1-2; tentatively, D is TRBD1 (5 bases). This CDR3 is built from 11 residues. Trimming pared 8 bases from V and 10 bases from J, leaving 14 bases between. Per germline, CDR1 SNHLY and CDR2 FYNNEI. CDR3 region: CASGGGWDYTF. The CDR3, as DNA: TGTGCCAGCGGGGGGGGATGGGACTACACCTTC.

This clonotype has more than one count but fewer than ten. This chain connects TRBV6-1 to TRBJ1-6; weak D call: TRBD1 (6 bases). CDR3 length: 13 amino acids. V was cut by 8 bases and J by 8 bases, with 13 bases left in between. Germline lookup yields CDR1 MNHNS and CDR2 SASEGT. CDR3 residues: CASSGARHSPLHF. The CDR3 bases are TGTGCCAGCTCAGGGGCGAGACATTCACCCCTCCACTTT.

This clonotype was counted at least ten times. This chain uses TRBV28 with TRBJ2-5, with TRBD2 matching over 10 bases. The trim removed 10 bases at V and 0 bases at J, leaving 14 bases unmatched. Germline V CDR1 and CDR2: MDHEN, SYDVKM. The CDR3 has 17 amino acids. The CDR3 region is CATSLPRTSGDQETQYF. The CDR3 nucleotides are TGTGCCACCTCACTCCCTCGAACTAGCGGGGACCAAGAGACCCAGTACTTC.